This T cell receptor (beta chain) appears in the sequencing data of a study of blood T cell repertoires in COVID-19. In the authors' methods: The authors estimated nucleated cell counts from reference gene primer amplification. TCRdb's table, derived via immunoSEQ multiplex PCR, lists solely in-frame clones and lacks some. The DNA was the basis for D and trimming; V, J and clone size are from that table. Of hundreds of thousands of clones listed, just over 85% are singletons. All enrollees were roughly 18 to 100 years old and from 20 to 25 US areas. The sequenced sample was PBMCs or T cells enriched from blood (not recorded which). The sequence was obtained from a man younger than 40 who had recovered from COVID-19.

In DNA form, the CDR3 reads TGTGCCACCAGGGAGAGCGGGAGTCAAGAGACCCAGTACTTC. It is translated as CATRESGSQETQYF. The chain has TRBV24-1 and TRBJ2-5, with TRBD2 matching over 8 bases. Trimming at V came to 7 bases and at J to 2 bases, leaving 5 bases not matched to a gene. The germline V gene encodes CDR1 KGHDR and CDR2 SFDVKD. The CDR3 runs to 14 residues.